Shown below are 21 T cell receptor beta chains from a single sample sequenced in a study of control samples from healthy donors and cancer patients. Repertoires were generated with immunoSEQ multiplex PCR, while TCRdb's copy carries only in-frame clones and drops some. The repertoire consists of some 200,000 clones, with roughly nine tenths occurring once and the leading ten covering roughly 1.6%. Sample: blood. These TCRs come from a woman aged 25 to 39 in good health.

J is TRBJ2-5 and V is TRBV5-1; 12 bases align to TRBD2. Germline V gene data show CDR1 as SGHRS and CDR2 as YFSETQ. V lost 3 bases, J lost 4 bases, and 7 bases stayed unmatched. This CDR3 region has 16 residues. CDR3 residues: CASSWALAGGPETQYF. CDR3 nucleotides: TGCGCCAGCAGCTGGGCCCTAGCGGGGGGGCCAGAGACCCAGTACTTC.

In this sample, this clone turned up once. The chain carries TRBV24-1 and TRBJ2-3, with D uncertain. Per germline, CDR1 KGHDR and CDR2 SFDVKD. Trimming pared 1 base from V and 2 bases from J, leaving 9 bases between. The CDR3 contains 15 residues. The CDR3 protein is CATSDLGQATDTQYF. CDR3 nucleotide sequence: TGTGCCACCAGTGATTTAGGGCAGGCCACAGATACGCAGTATTTT.

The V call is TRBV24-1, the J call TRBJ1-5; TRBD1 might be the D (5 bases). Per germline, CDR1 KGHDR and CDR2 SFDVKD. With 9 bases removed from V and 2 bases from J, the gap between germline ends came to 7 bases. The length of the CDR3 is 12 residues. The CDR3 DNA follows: TGTGCCACCGGCAGGGGCAATCAGCCCCAGCATTTT. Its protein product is CATGRGNQPQHF.

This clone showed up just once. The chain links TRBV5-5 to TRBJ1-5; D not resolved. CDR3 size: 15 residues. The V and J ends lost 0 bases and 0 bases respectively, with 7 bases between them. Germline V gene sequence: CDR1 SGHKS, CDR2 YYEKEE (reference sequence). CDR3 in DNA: TGTGCCAGCAGCTTGGGTCAGTATAGCAATCAGCCCCAGCATTTT. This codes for CASSLGQYSNQPQHF.

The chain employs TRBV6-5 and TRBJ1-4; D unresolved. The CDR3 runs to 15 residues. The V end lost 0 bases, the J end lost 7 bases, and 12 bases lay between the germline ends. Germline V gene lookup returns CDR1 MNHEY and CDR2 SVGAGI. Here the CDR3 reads CASSYSVRVGEKLFF. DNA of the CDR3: TGTGCCAGCAGTTACTCGGTCCGGGTTGGTGAAAAACTGTTTTTT.

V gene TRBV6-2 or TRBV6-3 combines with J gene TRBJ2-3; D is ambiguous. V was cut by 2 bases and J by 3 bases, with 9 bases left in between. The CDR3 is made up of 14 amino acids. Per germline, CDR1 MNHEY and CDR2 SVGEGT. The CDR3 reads CASSYGRLTDTQYF. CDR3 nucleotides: TGTGCCAGCAGTTACGGCCGCCTTACAGATACGCAGTATTTT.

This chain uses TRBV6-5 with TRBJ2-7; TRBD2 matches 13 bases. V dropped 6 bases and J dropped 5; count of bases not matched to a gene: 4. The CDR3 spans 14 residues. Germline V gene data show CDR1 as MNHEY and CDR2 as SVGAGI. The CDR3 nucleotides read TGTGCCAGCAGGAGGACTAGCGGGAGCCACGAGCAGTACTTC. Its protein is CASRRTSGSHEQYF.

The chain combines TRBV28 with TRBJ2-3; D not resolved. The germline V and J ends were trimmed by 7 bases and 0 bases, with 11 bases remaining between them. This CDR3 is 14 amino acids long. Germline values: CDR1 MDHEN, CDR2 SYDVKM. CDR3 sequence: CASTDGQSTDTQYF. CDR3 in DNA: TGTGCCAGCACAGACGGCCAGAGCACAGATACGCAGTATTTT.

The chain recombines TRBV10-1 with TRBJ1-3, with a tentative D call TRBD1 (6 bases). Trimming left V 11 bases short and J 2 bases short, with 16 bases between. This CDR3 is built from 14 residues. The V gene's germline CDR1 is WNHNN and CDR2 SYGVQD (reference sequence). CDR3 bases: TGCGCCGCCGGGGGCAGGGCTGCTGGAAACACCATATATTTT. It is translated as CAAGGRAAGNTIYF.

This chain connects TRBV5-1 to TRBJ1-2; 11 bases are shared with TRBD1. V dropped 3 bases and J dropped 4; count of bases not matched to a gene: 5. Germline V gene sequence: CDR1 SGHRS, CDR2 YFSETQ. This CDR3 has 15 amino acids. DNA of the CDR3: TGCGCCAGCAGCTGGGGGACAGGGGGAATCTATGGCTACACCTTC. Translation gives CASSWGTGGIYGYTF.

CDR3 nucleotide sequence: TGTGCCAGCAGTCCGGGGTCAGGGGTCGTCGAAAAACTGTTTTTT. This gives the protein CASSPGSGVVEKLFF. The rearrangement joins TRBV6-5 to TRBJ1-4; D is possibly TRBD1 (6 bases). The CDR3 extends over 15 amino acids. Germline values: CDR1 MNHEY, CDR2 SVGAGI. With 5 bases removed from V and 8 bases from J, the gap between germline ends came to 18 bases.

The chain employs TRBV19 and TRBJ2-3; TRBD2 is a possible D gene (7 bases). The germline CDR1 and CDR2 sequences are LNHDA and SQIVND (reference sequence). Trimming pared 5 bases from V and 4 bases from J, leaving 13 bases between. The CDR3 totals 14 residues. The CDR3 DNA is TGTGCCAGTAGTTGGGCGGGGGCGGCAGATACGCAGTATTTT. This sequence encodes CASSWAGAADTQYF.

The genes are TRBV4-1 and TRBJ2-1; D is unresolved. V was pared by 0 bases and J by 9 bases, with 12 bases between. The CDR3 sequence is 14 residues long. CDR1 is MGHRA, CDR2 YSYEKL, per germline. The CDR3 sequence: CASSQDGRVSEQFF. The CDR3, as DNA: TGCGCCAGCAGCCAAGACGGTAGGGTGAGTGAGCAGTTCTTC.

For the CDR3, the DNA is TGTGCCAGCAGCCAAGAGGGAAAGGGTGAAGCTTTCTTT. Protein sequence: CASSQEGKGEAFF. This chain links TRBV4-2 with TRBJ1-1; D call uncertain. CDR1 is LGHNA, CDR2 YNFKEQ, per germline. The CDR3 length is 13 residues. The V and J ends lost 0 bases and 7 bases respectively, with 9 bases between them.

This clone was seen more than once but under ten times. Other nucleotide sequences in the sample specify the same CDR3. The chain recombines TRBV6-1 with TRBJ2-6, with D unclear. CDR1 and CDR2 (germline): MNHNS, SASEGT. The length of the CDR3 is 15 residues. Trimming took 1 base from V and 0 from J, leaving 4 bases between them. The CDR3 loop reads CASSEGSSGANVLTF. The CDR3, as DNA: TGTGCCAGCAGTGAAGGGAGCTCTGGGGCCAACGTCCTGACTTTC.

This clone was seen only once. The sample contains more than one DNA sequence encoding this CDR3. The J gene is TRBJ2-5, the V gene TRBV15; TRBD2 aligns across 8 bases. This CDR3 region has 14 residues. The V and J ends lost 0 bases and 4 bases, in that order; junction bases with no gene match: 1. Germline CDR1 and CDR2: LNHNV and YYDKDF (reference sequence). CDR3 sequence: CATSRDLAGETQYF. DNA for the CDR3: TGTGCCACCAGCAGAGATCTAGCGGGAGAGACCCAGTACTTC.

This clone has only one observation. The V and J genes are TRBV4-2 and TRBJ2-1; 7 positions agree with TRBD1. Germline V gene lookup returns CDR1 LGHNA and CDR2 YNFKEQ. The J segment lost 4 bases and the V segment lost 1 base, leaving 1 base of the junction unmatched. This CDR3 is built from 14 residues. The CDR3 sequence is CASSQGDSYNEQFF. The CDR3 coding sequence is TGTGCCAGCAGCCAAGGGGACAGTTACAATGAGCAGTTCTTC.

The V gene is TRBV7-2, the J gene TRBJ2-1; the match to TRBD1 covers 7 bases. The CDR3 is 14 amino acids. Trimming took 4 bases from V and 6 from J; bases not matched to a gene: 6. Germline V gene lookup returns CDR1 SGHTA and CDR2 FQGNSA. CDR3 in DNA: TGTGCCAGCAGCTGGTCCCGGGACAGCAATGAGCAGTTCTTC. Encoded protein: CASSWSRDSNEQFF.

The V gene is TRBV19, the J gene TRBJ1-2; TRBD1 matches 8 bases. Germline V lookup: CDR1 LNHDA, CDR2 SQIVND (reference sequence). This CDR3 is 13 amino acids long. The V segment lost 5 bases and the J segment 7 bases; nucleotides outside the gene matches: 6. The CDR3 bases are TGTGCCAGTAGTCCGACAGGGGTGGCTGGCTACACCTTC. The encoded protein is CASSPTGVAGYTF. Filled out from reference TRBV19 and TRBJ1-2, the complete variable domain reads DGGITQSPKYLFRKEGQNVTLSCEQNLNHDAMYWYRQDPGQGLRLIYYSQIVNDFQKGDIAEGYSVSREKKESFPLTVTSAQKNPTAFYLCASSPTGVAGYTFGSGTRLTVV.

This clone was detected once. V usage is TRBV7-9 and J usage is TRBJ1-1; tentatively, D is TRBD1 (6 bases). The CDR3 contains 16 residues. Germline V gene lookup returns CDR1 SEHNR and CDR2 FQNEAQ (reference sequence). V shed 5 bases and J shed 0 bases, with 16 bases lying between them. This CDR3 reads CASSPTGSGVNTEAFF. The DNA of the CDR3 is TGTGCCAGCAGCCCCACAGGGTCGGGGGTGAACACTGAAGCTTTCTTT.

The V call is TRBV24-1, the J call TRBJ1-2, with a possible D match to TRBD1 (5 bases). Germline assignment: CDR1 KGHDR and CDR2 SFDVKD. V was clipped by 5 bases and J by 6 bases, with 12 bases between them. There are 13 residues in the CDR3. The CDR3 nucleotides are TGTGCCACCAGTGGTGGGGCAGGGAATGGCTACACCTTC. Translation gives CATSGGAGNGYTF.